This T cell receptor beta chain stems from a study of cytomegalovirus exposure and HLA in healthy donors. Trimming took off 4 bases at V and 7 bases at J, with 16 bases between the two ends. CDR1 LGHNA and CDR2 YSLEER come from the germline V gene. The CDR3 sequence is 14 residues long. 60 Vbeta and 13 Jbeta primers were used in PCR. Produced via immunoSEQ multiplex PCR; TCRdb's table is partial and in-frame only. The data contain 150,000 to 250,000 clones, about four fifths of them seen just once; the ten biggest clones take up over 1.5%. Sequenced input: PBMCs. The chain joins TRBV4-3 to TRBJ1-1, with D possibly TRBD1 on 6 matching bases. The sequence was obtained from a girl aged 5-17 years in good health and CMV-seropositive. The CDR3 reads CASSRDQGIYEAFF. In DNA, the CDR3 is TGCGCCAGCAGCCGAGACCAGGGGATTTATGAAGCTTTCTTT.